The 17 T cell receptor beta chains below come from one sample, sequenced in a study of naive and memory T cell subsets. An equimolar mix of two oligonucleotides served as the beta constant-region primer for TRBC1 and TRBC2. Ligated cDNA was amplified by four rounds of PCR with nested alpha and beta constant-region primers and SP2. TCRdb fed the UMI-ligation and nested PCR reads into MiXCR, producing one record per CDR3 protein. The sample carries just over 80,000 distinct CDR3 sequences, about 8.2% recorded once. Input material: naive CD8+ T cells from blood. These receptors originate from a human donor in good health.

Worth noting for this clonotype: One junction end does not reproduce the germline sequence, and a read error may be involved. The chain combines TRBV6-5 with TRBJ2-1; 11 bases are a match to TRBD2. CDR1 is MNHEY, CDR2 SVGAGI, per germline. The CDR3 totals 15 residues. CDR3 residues: CASSITSGGHNDQFF. In DNA, the CDR3 is TGTGCCAGCAGTATCACTAGCGGGGGCCACAATGATCAGTTCTTC.

The genes are TRBV13 and TRBJ2-1; D gene unclear. This CDR3 contains 16 residues. The V gene's germline CDR1 is PRHDT and CDR2 FYEKMQ (reference sequence). Trimming took 5 bases from V and 9 from J, leaving 23 bases between them. As DNA, the CDR3 is TGTGCCAGCAGCCACCCCGTCGGCAGCAAACTGGGTGAGCAGTTCTTC. Amino acid sequence: CASSHPVGSKLGEQFF.

Comment on this clonotype: In this CDR3 the conserved last residue, phenylalanine or tryptophan, is missing, so a read error is likely. The limits of the CDR3 on the DNA are not certain, so only TCRdb's listed CDR3 is given. The chain links TRBV21-1 to TRBJ2-1. TRBV21-1 represents a pseudogene. The CDR3 has 10 residues if both end residues are counted. The CDR3 reads CASSKNCSAL.

This clonotype was recorded a few times. The chain's CDR3 is CASSKGTGYEQYF. Here the CDR3 DNA reads TGTGCCAGCAGTAAAGGGACAGGCTACGAGCAGTACTTC. The rearrangement joins TRBV27 to TRBJ2-7; 8 positions agree with TRBD1. The CDR3 has 13 residues. Losses at the gene ends were 5 bases for V and 3 bases for J; bases not matched to a gene: 3. From germline, CDR1 is MNHEY and CDR2 SMNVEV (reference sequence).

This clonotype showed up many times. The gene calls are TRBV20-1 and TRBJ1-2, with D perhaps matching TRBD1 (6 bases). V gave up 0 bases and J gave up 5 bases, with 16 bases separating them. The CDR3 has 15 residues. From germline, CDR1 is DFQATT and CDR2 SNEGSKA (reference sequence). The CDR3 sequence: CSARDRDNKPYGYTF. The CDR3 DNA reads TGCAGTGCTAGAGACCGGGACAATAAACCGTATGGCTACACCTTC.

This clonotype has ten or more counts. CDR3 sequence (DNA): TGCAGTGCGGTGGGACAGGGGAAAACTGGGGCCAACGTCCTGACTTTC. This codes for CSAVGQGKTGANVLTF. This chain uses TRBV20-1 with TRBJ2-6, with 10 bases lining up with TRBD1. The length of the CDR3 is 16 residues. The trim removed 6 bases at V and 2 bases at J, leaving 7 bases unmatched. Looked up from germline, CDR1 is DFQATT and CDR2 is SNEGSKA (reference sequence).

This clonotype was recorded a few times. The chain links TRBV24-1 to TRBJ2-7, with D perhaps matching TRBD2 (7 bases). Germline lookup yields CDR1 KGHDR and CDR2 SFDVKD. CDR3 length equals 15 residues. The V end lost 4 bases, the J end lost 3 bases, and 15 bases lay between the germline ends. The CDR3 nucleotides read TGTGCCACCAGTGAGATTCGCGGGGGCCTCTACGAGCAGTACTTC. Protein sequence: CATSEIRGGLYEQYF.

The chain recombines TRBV4-1 with TRBJ2-3; D not certain. Trimming took off 2 bases at V and 4 bases at J, with 10 bases between the two ends. This CDR3 has 14 amino acids. Germline loops: CDR1 MGHRA, CDR2 YSYEKL. Written as DNA, the CDR3 is TGCGCCAGCAGCCAATTCCTAGAGGCAGATACGCAGTATTTT. Translated, it gives CASSQFLEADTQYF.

This clonotype has at least ten counts. V and J are TRBV6-5 and TRBJ1-5; 8 bases align to TRBD1. The CDR3 runs to 14 residues. The junction had 1 base not matched to a gene; V was cut back by 5 bases and J by 1 base. Germline CDR1 reads MNHEY; CDR2 reads SVGAGI. The CDR3 DNA reads TGTGCCAGCAGTAGGACAGGGAGCAATCAGCCCCAGCATTTT. Protein: CASSRTGSNQPQHF.

This chain joins TRBV7-9 and TRBJ1-1; weak D call: TRBD1 (5 bases). V was shortened by 7 bases and J by 5 bases, with 14 bases between the two germline ends. CDR1 and CDR2 (germline): SEHNR, FQNEAQ (reference sequence). The CDR3 length is 13 residues. The CDR3 DNA sequence: TGTGCCAGCACCCCCGACCCAGGGACTGAAGCTTTCTTT. Amino acids: CASTPDPGTEAFF.

This clonotype was observed a few times. V is TRBV9 and J is TRBJ2-5; possible D gene TRBD1, 6 bases. There are 15 residues in the CDR3. V was pared by 0 bases and J by 2 bases, with 11 bases between. The V gene's germline CDR1 is SGDLS and CDR2 YYNGEE. The CDR3: CASSVAGTIQETQYF. Written as DNA, the CDR3 is TGTGCCAGCAGCGTAGCTGGGACAATACAAGAGACCCAGTACTTC.

This clonotype was picked up many times. This chain links TRBV27 with TRBJ2-3; the D is unclear. The CDR3 loop spans 16 amino acids. V was clipped by 5 bases and J by 0 bases, with 15 bases between them. Germline lookup yields CDR1 MNHEY and CDR2 SMNVEV (reference sequence). The CDR3 coding sequence is TGTGCCAGCAGTCCTACTGGCTCACGGAGCACAGATACGCAGTATTTT. Amino acid sequence: CASSPTGSRSTDTQYF.

This clonotype has just a few counts. The chain links TRBV4-3 to TRBJ2-1; D is perhaps TRBD1 or TRBD2 (5 bases each). Per germline, CDR1 LGHNA and CDR2 YSLEER. V lost 1 base and J 6 bases, leaving 13 bases between the germline ends. CDR3 length equals 15 residues. The CDR3 DNA sequence: TGCGCCAGCAGCCAAGGGGGCGGACTTCGCAATGAGCAGTTCTTC. It encodes CASSQGGGLRNEQFF.

This clonotype occurred a few times. The V gene is TRBV6-6, the J gene TRBJ2-7; 11 bases map to TRBD2. This CDR3 is 16 amino acids long. The germline V gene has CDR1 MNHNY and CDR2 SVGAGI (reference sequence). Germline trimming cut 4 bases from V and 6 bases from J; bases unmatched to any gene: 11. The CDR3: CASSWVLAGGQIEQYF. Written as DNA, the CDR3 is TGTGCCAGCAGTTGGGTATTAGCGGGAGGGCAAATCGAGCAGTACTTC.

This chain links TRBV4-3 with TRBJ2-1, with 9 positions matching TRBD1. The V segment lost 5 bases and the J segment 5 bases; nucleotides outside the gene matches: 7. Germline V CDR1 and CDR2: LGHNA, YSLEER. This CDR3 spans 15 amino acids. The CDR3 DNA is TGCGCCAGCAGCTGGGGGACAGGGAGAAACAATGAGCAGTTCTTC. This encodes CASSWGTGRNNEQFF.

This clonotype was seen many times. The chain has TRBV9 and TRBJ2-1, with 12 bases fitting TRBD2. The germline gives CDR1 SGDLS, CDR2 YYNGEE. The CDR3 has 14 amino acids. V dropped 4 bases and J dropped 10; count of bases not matched to a gene: 6. The CDR3 is CASSSTSGRQEQFF. The CDR3 DNA follows: TGTGCCAGCAGCTCCACTAGCGGGAGGCAAGAGCAGTTCTTC.

Many counts were recorded for this clonotype. The chain combines TRBV5-1 with TRBJ2-1; the D gene is possibly TRBD1 (6 bases). The CDR3 has 14 amino acids. Trimming stripped 7 bases from V and 2 bases from J, with 13 bases between. Germline V gives CDR1 SGHRS, CDR2 YFSETQ. CDR3 DNA: TGCGCCAGCTTCCGGGACATCGCCTACAATGAGCAGTTCTTC. Translated, it gives CASFRDIAYNEQFF.